The text below deals with one T cell receptor beta chain. The antigen it recognizes is unknown. The sample holds no much larger clone one base away, and base qualities are not on file. These data come from a study of brain T cells in children with intractable seizures (dated by TCRdb to the early 2020s). A note on the overall study: Resected brain tissue from some 53 pediatric epilepsy surgery cases was first screened for immune gene transcripts using a NanoString immunology panel. Of the 12 selected surgery cases, pre-surgery blood was also sequenced for eight, so four had brain tissue only.

Paper-wide results and their limitations: Sequencing depth differed between pre- and post-surgery blood, so clones missing from the pre-surgery sample may reflect undersampling. The patients' HCMV serostatus was not known, and viral specificity was inferred solely from CDR3 sequence similarity.

The immunoSEQ assay was applied to genomic DNA to generate the TCR beta chain sequences. In the paper's pipeline: CDR3 sequences that did not begin with the conserved framework cysteine at position 104 were removed manually. Clonality was calculated as one minus the normalized Shannon's Diversity Index, with values ranging from 0 (maximal diversity) to 1 (oligoclonal). Differences in the frequency of the same CDR3 between samples, such as brain versus blood, were assessed with chi-squared comparison-of-proportions tests. Public clonotypes were identified by searching immuneACCESS, and similarity to known antiviral clonotypes was assessed with the VDJdb browser. TCRdb took over this immuneACCESS table, retaining in-frame rearrangements with V and J assigned. Such tables are incomplete; in checked studies, under half of the missing clones stem from an unresolved V gene, and the remainder is unexplained. V and J calls and clone size are as listed in that table; D and trimming were resolved from the DNA. This sample comprises around 100,000 clones, 85% to 95% of them detected only once. 3.8% of the sample belongs to the ten largest clones.

The time point label here, explained by the study, means: resected brain tissue, or blood drawn just prior to surgery. The surgery cases that showed the highest brain T cell transcript signatures were chosen for TCR beta chain sequencing of brain tissue, and of blood when it was available. Before surgery, patients had received at least one anti-epileptic drug. TCR-sequenced patients were children with drug-resistant epilepsy due to tuberous sclerosis complex, focal cortical dysplasia, Rasmussen encephalitis or hemimegalencephaly. Blood samples were drawn just before the epilepsy surgery. Bulk genomic DNA was isolated from unsorted brain tissue and whole blood using the Monarch genomic DNA purification kit. The TCR was taken from a boy under two years old with hemimegalencephaly and intractable seizures. The sequencing here drew on peripheral blood, taken at surgery.

The nucleotide sequence is TGTGCCAGCAGTTTGGTGACAGGGGGGTATGGCTACACCTTC. Protein translation: CASSLVTGGYGYTF. The receptor chain draws on TRBV28 and TRBJ1-2; 9 nucleotides in the junction match TRBD1. The germline V gene specifies MDHEN as CDR1 and SYDVKM as CDR2. The CDR3 numbers 14 residues from cysteine through phenylalanine. The retained sequence is limited to the CDR3, 42 bases, with the frame set at the first base. Clipping removes 3 bases from V and 5 bases from J, with 4 as the unmatched junction base count.